Listed below are T cell receptor beta chains from one sample, sequenced in a study of T cell repertoires in cytomegalovirus infection. TCRdb reprocessed the reads via MiXCR and lists one record per CDR3 protein. The data hold hundreds of thousands of distinct CDR3 sequences, with approximately 40% observed a single time. The sample taken for sequencing was PBMCs. These receptors were collected from a human donor in good health (CMV status not recorded). Some clones in this sample may be carry-over from other donors' samples. Both conserved end residues are part of each CDR3. D genes are given only for firm matches. The listing skips clone size in some rows; elsewhere it reads once, few, many or a size class.

. . TRBJ1-5 TRBV20-1 TGCAGTGCCCGCGGGGGTCCTACCTATAGCAATCAGCCCCAGCATTTT CSARGGPTYSNQPQHF
. . TRBJ2-4 TRBV7-6 TGTGCCAGCAGGCGATATGACAGGATACGGGACATTCAGTACTTC CASRRYDRIRDIQYF
few . TRBJ1-2 TRBV7-9 TGTGCCAGCAGCTTAGCGGGCAGGCGAGCTAACTATGGCTACACCTTC CASSLAGRRANYGYTF
many . TRBJ2-1 TRBV7-2 TGTGCCAGCAGCTTATCTAGCAATTCCCCCTACAATGAGCAGTTCTTC CASSLSSNSPYNEQFF
. TRBD1 TRBJ2-7 TRBV11-2 TGTGCCAGCAGCGCCCAGGGGGCCGGGGCCTACGAGCAGTACTTC CASSAQGAGAYEQYF
once . TRBJ2-2 TRBV28 TGTGCCACCCTCCCCGGTTTGAAGACCGGGGAGCTGTTTTTT CATLPGLKTGELFF
few TRBD1 TRBJ1-2 TRBV5-1 TGCGCCAGCAGCGAGGACCGGACAGGGTATGGCTACACCTTC CASSEDRTGYGYTF
. TRBD1 TRBJ1-1 TRBV7-6 TGTGCCAGCAGCTTAGGGGACAGCCACGATGAAGCTTTCTTT CASSLGDSHDEAFF
few . TRBJ1-1 TRBV6-1 TGTGCCAGCAGTTACCACAGTATGAACACTGAAGCTTTCTTT CASSYHSMNTEAFF
. . TRBJ2-7 TRBV29-1 TGCAGCGTGGCCAGGGGAACCTACGAGCAGTACTTC CSVARGTYEQYF
few . TRBJ2-7 TRBV15 TGTGCCACCAGCAGAGAAAGTGGGGCTCCCTACGAGCAGTACTTC CATSRESGAPYEQYF
. TRBD2 TRBJ2-1 TRBV12-5 TGTGCTAGTGGACATACTAGCGTGGCCTATGAGCAGTTCTTC CASGHTSVAYEQFF
. . TRBJ1-5 TRBV20-1 TGCAGTGCTATTAGGGTCGGCGAAAATCAGCCCCAGCATTTT CSAIRVGENQPQHF
. . TRBJ1-5 TRBV10-3 TGTGCCATCGGCGAGGAGTATAGCAATCAGCCCCAGCATTTT CAIGEEYSNQPQHF
. . TRBJ2-1 TRBV7-9 TGTGCCAGCATCTTATCCCAGGTTGTCCACAATGAGCAGTTCTTC CASILSQVVHNEQFF
. . TRBJ1-5 TRBV3-1 TGTGCCAGCGGCTTCAACCGGGACAATCAGCCCCAGCATTTT CASGFNRDNQPQHF
few TRBD1 TRBJ2-2 TRBV28 TGTGCCAGCAGTGGACCGGGACAGGGAAACACCGGGGAGCTGTTTTTT CASSGPGQGNTGELFF
few . TRBJ1-5 TRBV7-2 TGTGCCAGCAGCTTAGCTGGAAAATGGAGGAGCAATCAGCCCCAGCATTTT CASSLAGKWRSNQPQHF
few TRBD2 TRBJ2-2 TRBV12-3/TRBV12-4 TGTGCCAGCAGTTTAGCGCCGTTAGCGGGGCGCGGGGAGCTGTTTTTT CASSLAPLAGRGELFF
. . TRBJ1-5 TRBV6-6 TGTGCCAGCAGAGGGGTGTTCAATCAGCCCCAGCATTTT CASRGVFNQPQHF
. . TRBJ2-3 TRBV6-6 TGTGCCACCACTCCGGGCACAGATACGCAGTATTTT CATTPGTDTQYF
. . TRBJ1-6 TRBV7-3 TGTGCCAGCAGCTTAGAGGGGGTAGGGAATTCACCCCTCCACTTT CASSLEGVGNSPLHF
many . TRBJ1-6 TRBV7-6 TGTGCCAGCAGCGAACAACAGGGAAATAATTCACCCCTCCACTTT CASSEQQGNNSPLHF
. . TRBJ1-1 TRBV7-3 TGTGCCAGCAGCTTAACGGGGTATAGGGTGGAGAACACTGAAGCTTTCTTT CASSLTGYRVENTEAFF
once . TRBJ2-1 TRBV7-2 TGTGCCAGCAGCCCGAGACAAAAGATATACAATGAGCAGTTCTTC CASSPRQKIYNEQFF
few . TRBJ2-7 TRBV7-4 TGTGCCAGCAGCTTATCTAGCCATCTAGCCTACGAGCAGTACTTC CASSLSSHLAYEQYF
. . TRBJ1-5 TRBV4-1 TGCGCCAGCAGCCAAGTCCTGAGTGGCAATCAGCCCCAGCATTTT CASSQVLSGNQPQHF
. . TRBJ1-2 TRBV6-5 TGTGCCAGCAGGTCCGGACTAGGACAATATGGCTACACCTTC CASRSGLGQYGYTF
few . TRBJ1-5 TRBV12-3/TRBV12-4 TGTGCCAGCAGTTTAGTCCTGTTTGATCAGCCCCAGCATTTT CASSLVLFDQPQHF
few TRBD1 TRBJ2-7 TRBV2 TGTGCCAGCAGCCCACCGGACAGGGGTGTGTACGAGCAGTACTTC CASSPPDRGVYEQYF
. . TRBJ2-5 TRBV4-1 TGCGCCAGCAGCCAAGAATGGAGACTAGGAGGGGAGACCCAGTACTTC CASSQEWRLGGETQYF
many TRBD2 TRBJ2-5 TRBV12-3/TRBV12-4 TGTGCCAGCAGTTCCATGACTAGCGGGCAAGAGACCCAGTACTTC CASSSMTSGQETQYF
. . TRBJ2-1 TRBV4-1 TGCGCCAGCAGCCAAGGAACACCGACACCCTACAATGAGCAGTTCTTC CASSQGTPTPYNEQFF
few . TRBJ2-3 TRBV7-2 TGTGCCAGCAGCTTAGCCCGGGACCGGAGTGATACGCAGTATTTT CASSLARDRSDTQYF
. TRBD1 TRBJ2-4 TRBV7-6 TGTGCCAGCAGCTCCACCCCGGGACAGGGGATTAAAAACATTCAGTACTTC CASSSTPGQGIKNIQYF
once TRBD1 TRBJ1-5 TRBV12-3/TRBV12-4 TGTGTCAGCGGCAGGGGGCAGCCCCAGCATTTT CVSGRGQPQHF
. TRBD1 TRBJ2-7 TRBV6-6 TGTGCCCGCAGTTACCGAGGGGACAGGGTGGACGAGCAGTACTTC CARSYRGDRVDEQYF
. . TRBJ1-1 TRBV7-9 TGTGCCAGCAGCTTGACAGCGAGCTCTGAAGCTTTCTTT CASSLTASSEAFF
few TRBD2 TRBJ2-7 TRBV20-1 TGCAGTGCTAGAGGACTAGCGGGAGAGGGGCAGTACTTC CSARGLAGEGQYF
. TRBD1 TRBJ2-5 TRBV4-1 TGCGCCAGCAGCCAAGAGGACAGGGGTTTTTGGGAGACCCAGTACTTC CASSQEDRGFWETQYF
few TRBD2 TRBJ2-3 TRBV27 TGTGCCAGCAGTTTGTTAGCGGGACACACAGATACGCAGTATTTT CASSLLAGHTDTQYF
. . TRBJ1-5 TRBV28 TGTGCCAGCAGTTTAGCAGGGGATCGGCATCAGCCCCAGCATTTT CASSLAGDRHQPQHF
few TRBD1 TRBJ1-4 TRBV18 TGTGCCAGCTCACCACGCTCGGGACAGGGTATTGAAAAACTGTTTTTT CASSPRSGQGIEKLFF
. TRBD1 TRBJ1-2 TRBV5-4 TGTGCCAGCAGCTCCGACGGACAGGGGAGATCTAACTATGGCTACACCTTC CASSSDGQGRSNYGYTF
few TRBD2 TRBJ2-7 TRBV6-6 TGTGCCAGCACGGTCACTAGCGGATTTTACGAGCAGTACTTC CASTVTSGFYEQYF
. TRBD2 TRBJ2-2 TRBV27 TGTGCCAGCAGTTTATCCCTACTAGCGGGCGGTAACACCGGGGAGCTGTTTTTT CASSLSLLAGGNTGELFF
. . TRBJ1-5 TRBV15 TGTGCCACCAGCACAACTTCCGGGGGCCGCAATCAGCCCCAGCATTTT CATSTTSGGRNQPQHF
. TRBD2 TRBJ2-1 TRBV27 TGTGCCAGCACCCCTTATCCTCTAGCGGGGGGAAACAATGAGCAGTTCTTC CASTPYPLAGGNNEQFF
once . TRBJ2-3 TRBV12-3/TRBV12-4 TGTGCCACCTGGGACTCCCCTTACACAGATACGCAGTATTTT CATWDSPYTDTQYF
. TRBD1 TRBJ1-2 TRBV15 TGTGCCACCAGCAGGGTTCCACCGGGACAGAACTATGGCTACACCTTC CATSRVPPGQNYGYTF
. TRBD1 TRBJ1-5 TRBV28 TGTGCCAGCAGTTTATCTAGGACAGGGGAATATAGCAATCAGCCCCAGCATTTT CASSLSRTGEYSNQPQHF
. TRBD1 TRBJ1-5 TRBV28 TGTGCCAGCAGCCCCCGGACAGGGGTCTATCAGCCCCAGCATTTT CASSPRTGVYQPQHF
once . TRBJ2-1 TRBV27 TGTGCCAGCAGTAATACGGCGAAGCAGTTCTTC CASSNTAKQFF
. . TRBJ1-1 TRBV10-3 TGTGCCATCAAACAGTCTGCTTTGACTGAAGCTTTCTTT CAIKQSALTEAFF
. . TRBJ1-2 TRBV6-6 TGTGCCAGCAGTGAACTCGGGGGCTACACCTTC CASSELGGYTF
few . TRBJ2-5 TRBV29-1 TGCAGCGTTGACGAAGCGGCACGTCGGGGCGAGACCCAGTACTTC CSVDEAARRGETQYF